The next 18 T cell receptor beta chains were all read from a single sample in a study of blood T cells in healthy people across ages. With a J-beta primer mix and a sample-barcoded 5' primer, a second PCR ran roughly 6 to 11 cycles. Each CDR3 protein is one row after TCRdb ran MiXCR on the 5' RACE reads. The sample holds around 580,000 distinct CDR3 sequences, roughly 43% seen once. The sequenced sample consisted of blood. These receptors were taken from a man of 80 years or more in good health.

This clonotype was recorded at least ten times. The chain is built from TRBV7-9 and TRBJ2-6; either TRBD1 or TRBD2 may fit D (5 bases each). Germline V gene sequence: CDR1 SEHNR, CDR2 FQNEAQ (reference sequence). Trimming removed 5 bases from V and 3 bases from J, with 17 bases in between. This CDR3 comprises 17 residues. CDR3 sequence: CASSLGTSGFGANVLTF. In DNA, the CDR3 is TGTGCCAGCAGCCTAGGGACGTCTGGCTTTGGGGCCAACGTCCTGACTTTC. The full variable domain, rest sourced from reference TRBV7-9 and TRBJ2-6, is DTGVSQNPRHKITKRGQNVTFRCDPISEHNRLYWYRQTLGQGPEFLTYFQNEAQLEKSRLLSDRFSAERPKGSFSTLEIQRTEQGDSAMYLCASSLGTSGFGANVLTFGAGSRLTVL.

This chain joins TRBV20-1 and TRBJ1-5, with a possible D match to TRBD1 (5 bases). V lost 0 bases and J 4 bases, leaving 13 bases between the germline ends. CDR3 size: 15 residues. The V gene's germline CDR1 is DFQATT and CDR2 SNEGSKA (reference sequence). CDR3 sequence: CSARDGGETNQPQHF. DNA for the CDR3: TGCAGTGCTAGAGATGGAGGGGAAACTAATCAGCCCCAGCATTTT.

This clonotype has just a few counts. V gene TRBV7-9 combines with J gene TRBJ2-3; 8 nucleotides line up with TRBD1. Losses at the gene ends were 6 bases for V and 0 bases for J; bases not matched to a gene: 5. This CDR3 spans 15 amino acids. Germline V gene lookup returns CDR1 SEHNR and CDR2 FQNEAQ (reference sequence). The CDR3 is CASRKWTGSTDTQYF. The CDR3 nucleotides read TGTGCCAGCAGGAAATGGACAGGGAGCACAGATACGCAGTATTTT.

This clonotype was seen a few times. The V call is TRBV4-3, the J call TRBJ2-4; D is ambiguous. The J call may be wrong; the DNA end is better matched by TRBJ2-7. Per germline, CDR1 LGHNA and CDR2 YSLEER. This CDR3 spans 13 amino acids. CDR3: CASSPNLWYEQYF. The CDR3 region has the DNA TGCGCCAGCAGCCCTAATCTATGGTACGAGCAGTACTTC.

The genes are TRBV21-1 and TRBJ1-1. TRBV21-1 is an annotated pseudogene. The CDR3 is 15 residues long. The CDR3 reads CASSLEEGLNTEAFF. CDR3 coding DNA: TGTGCCAGCAGCCTGGAGGAGGGTTTGAACACTGAAGCTTTCTTT.

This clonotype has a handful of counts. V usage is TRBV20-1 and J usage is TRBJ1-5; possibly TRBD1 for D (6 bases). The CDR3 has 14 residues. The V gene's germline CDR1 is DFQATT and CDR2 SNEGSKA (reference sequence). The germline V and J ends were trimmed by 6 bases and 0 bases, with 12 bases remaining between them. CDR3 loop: CSALQGASNQPQHF. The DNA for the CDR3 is TGCAGTGCCTTACAGGGTGCTAGCAATCAGCCCCAGCATTTT.

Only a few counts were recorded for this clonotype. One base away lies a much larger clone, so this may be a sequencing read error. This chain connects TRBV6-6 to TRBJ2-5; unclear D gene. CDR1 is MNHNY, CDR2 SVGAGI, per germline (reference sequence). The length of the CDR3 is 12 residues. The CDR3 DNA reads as TGTTCCAGCAGTTCCCGTGGACAGACCCAGTACTTC. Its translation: CSSSSRGQTQYF.

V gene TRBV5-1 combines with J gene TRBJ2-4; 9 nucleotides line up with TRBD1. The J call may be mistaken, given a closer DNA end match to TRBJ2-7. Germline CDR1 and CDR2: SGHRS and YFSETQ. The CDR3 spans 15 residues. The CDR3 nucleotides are TGCGCCAGCAGCCCCACCGGGACAGGGCTATACGAGCAGTACTTC. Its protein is CASSPTGTGLYEQYF.

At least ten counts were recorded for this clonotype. The CDR3 sequence is CASSRRTGSSYNEQFF. Written as DNA, the CDR3 is TGTGCCAGCAGCCGACGGACAGGGAGCTCCTACAATGAGCAGTTCTTC. The V gene is TRBV6-5, the J gene TRBJ2-1, with TRBD1 matching 8 bases. The CDR3 has 16 amino acids. Germline assignment: CDR1 MNHEY and CDR2 SVGAGI. The junction had 7 bases not matched to a gene; V was cut back by 6 bases and J by 0 bases.

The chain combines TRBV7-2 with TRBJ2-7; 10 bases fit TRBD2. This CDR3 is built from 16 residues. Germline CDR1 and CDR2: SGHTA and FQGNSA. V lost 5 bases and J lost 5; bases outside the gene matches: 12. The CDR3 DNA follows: TGTGCCAGCAGCCCCAATACTCTAGCGGGAGCCCACGAGCAGTACTTC. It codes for CASSPNTLAGAHEQYF.

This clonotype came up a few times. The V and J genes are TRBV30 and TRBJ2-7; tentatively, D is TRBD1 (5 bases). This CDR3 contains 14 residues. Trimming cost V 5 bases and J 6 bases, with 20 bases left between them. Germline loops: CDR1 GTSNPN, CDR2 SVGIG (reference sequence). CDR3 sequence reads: CAWGALLDLAEQYF. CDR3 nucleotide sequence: TGTGCCTGGGGGGCACTATTAGATCTGGCCGAGCAGTACTTC. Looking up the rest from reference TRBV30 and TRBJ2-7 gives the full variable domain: SQTIHQWPATLVQPVGSPLSLECTVEGTSNPNLYWYRQAAGRGLQLLFYSVGIGQISSEVPQNLSASRPQDRQFILSSKKLLLSDSGFYLCAWGALLDLAEQYFGPGTRLTVT.

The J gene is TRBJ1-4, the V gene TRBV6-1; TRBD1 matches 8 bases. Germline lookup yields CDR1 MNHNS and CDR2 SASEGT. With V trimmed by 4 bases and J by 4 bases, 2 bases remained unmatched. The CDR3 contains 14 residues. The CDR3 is CASSVGQDNEKLFF. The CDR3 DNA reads TGTGCCAGCAGTGTGGGACAGGATAATGAAAAACTGTTTTTT.

The CDR3: CATHSAGATHHTDTQYF. In nucleotides, the CDR3 is TGTGCCACTCACTCAGCGGGGGCCACGCATCACACAGATACGCAGTATTTT. This chain connects TRBV9 to TRBJ2-3; TRBD2 agrees at 8 bases. Germline loops: CDR1 SGDLS, CDR2 YYNGEE. This CDR3 contains 17 residues. The ends lost 9 bases at V and 2 bases at J; junction bases unmatched: 17.

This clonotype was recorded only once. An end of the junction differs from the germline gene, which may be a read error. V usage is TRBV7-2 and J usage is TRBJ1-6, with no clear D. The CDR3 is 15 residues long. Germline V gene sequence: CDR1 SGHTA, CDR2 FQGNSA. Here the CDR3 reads CASSLVGGEHSPHHF. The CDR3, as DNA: TGTGCCAGCAGCTTAGTAGGAGGAGAGCATTCACCCCACCACTTT.

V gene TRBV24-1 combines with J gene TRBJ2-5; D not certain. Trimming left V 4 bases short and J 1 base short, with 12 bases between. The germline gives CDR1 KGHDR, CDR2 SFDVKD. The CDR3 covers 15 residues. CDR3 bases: TGTGCCACCAGTGACGCCGGACGGACCCAAGAGACCCAGTACTTC. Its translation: CATSDAGRTQETQYF.

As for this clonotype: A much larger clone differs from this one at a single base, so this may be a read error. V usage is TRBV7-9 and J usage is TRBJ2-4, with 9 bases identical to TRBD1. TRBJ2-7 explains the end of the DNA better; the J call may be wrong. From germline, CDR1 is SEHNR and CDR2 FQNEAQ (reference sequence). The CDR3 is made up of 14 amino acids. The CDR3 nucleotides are TGTGCCAGCAGCCGAGGGACAGGGATATACGAGCAGTACTTC. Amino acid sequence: CASSRGTGIYEQYF.

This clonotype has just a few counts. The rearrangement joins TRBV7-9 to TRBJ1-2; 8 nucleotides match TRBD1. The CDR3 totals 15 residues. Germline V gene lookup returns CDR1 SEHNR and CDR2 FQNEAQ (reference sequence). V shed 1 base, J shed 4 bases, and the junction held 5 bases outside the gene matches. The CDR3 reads CASSLERTGRYGYTF. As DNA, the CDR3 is TGTGCCAGCAGCTTAGAACGGACAGGGCGCTATGGCTACACCTTC.

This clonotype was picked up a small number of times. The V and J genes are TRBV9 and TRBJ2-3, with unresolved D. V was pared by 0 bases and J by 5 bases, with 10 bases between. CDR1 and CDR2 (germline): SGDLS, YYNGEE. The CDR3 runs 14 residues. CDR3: CASSVGTMRDTQYF. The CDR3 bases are TGTGCCAGCAGCGTAGGGACGATGAGAGATACGCAGTATTTT.